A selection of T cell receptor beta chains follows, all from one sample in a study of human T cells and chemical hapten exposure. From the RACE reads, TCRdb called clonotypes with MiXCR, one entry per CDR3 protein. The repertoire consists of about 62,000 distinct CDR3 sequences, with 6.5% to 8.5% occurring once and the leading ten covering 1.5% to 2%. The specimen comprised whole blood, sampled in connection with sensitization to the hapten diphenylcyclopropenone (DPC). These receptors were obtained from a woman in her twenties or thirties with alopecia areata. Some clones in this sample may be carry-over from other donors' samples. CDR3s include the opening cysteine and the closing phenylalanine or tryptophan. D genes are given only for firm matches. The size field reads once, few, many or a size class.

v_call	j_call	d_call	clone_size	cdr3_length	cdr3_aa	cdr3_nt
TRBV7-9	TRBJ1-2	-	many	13	CASSDSTNYGYTF	TGTGCCAGCAGCGATAGTACTAACTATGGCTACACCTTC
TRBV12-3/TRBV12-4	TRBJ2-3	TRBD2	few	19	CASTGWGGTPSANTDTQYF	TGTGCCAGCACCGGTTGGGGGGGAACCCCGTCCGCTAACACAGATACGCAGTATTTT
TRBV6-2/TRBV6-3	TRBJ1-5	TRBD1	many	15	CASSATGGATQPQHF	TGTGCCAGCAGCGCAACAGGGGGCGCGACTCAGCCCCAGCATTTT
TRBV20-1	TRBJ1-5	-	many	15	CSARGLTTSNQPQHF	TGCAGTGCTAGAGGACTCACGACTTCCAATCAGCCCCAGCATTTT
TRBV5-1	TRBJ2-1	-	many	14	CASEGEGVVYEQFF	TGCGCCAGCGAAGGTGAAGGAGTGGTCTATGAGCAGTTCTTC
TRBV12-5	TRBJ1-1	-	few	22	CASGLADYVGGSHLYWNTEAFF	TGTGCTAGTGGTTTGGCTGACTACGTTGGGGGCTCCCACCTTTATTGGAACACTGAAGCTTTCTTT
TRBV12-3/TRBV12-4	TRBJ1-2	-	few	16	CASSLLNNILRYGYTF	TGTGCCAGCAGCCTCTTAAATAATATCCTACGGTATGGCTACACCTTC
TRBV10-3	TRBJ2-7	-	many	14	CAISESRRDYEQYF	TGTGCCATCAGTGAGTCGCGACGGGATTACGAGCAGTACTTC
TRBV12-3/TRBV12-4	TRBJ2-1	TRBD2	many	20	CASSHHTIPRGGLRYNEQFF	TGTGCCAGCAGTCACCACACCATACCCCGGGGGGGGCTAAGATACAATGAGCAGTTCTTC
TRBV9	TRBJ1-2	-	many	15	CASSVGQSPAYGYTF	TGTGCCAGCAGCGTAGGGCAGTCTCCTGCTTATGGCTACACCTTC
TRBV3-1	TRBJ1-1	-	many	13	CASSQGRRREAFF	TGTGCCAGCAGCCAAGGGCGACGGCGTGAAGCTTTCTTT
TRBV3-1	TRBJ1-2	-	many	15	CASSQGTGRGGGYTF	TGTGCCAGCAGCCAAGGTACCGGGAGAGGCGGTGGCTACACCTTC
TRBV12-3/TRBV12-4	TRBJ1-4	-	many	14	CASSMPRPVEKLFF	TGTGCCAGCAGCATGCCGAGGCCGGTTGAAAAACTGTTTTTT
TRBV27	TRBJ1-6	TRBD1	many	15	CASSPGQGMGSPLHF	TGTGCCAGCAGTCCGGGACAGGGTATGGGCTCACCCCTCCACTTT
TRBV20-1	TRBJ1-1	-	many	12	CSAVPMNTEAFF	TGCAGTGCCGTTCCGATGAACACTGAAGCTTTCTTT
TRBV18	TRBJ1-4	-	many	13	CASSPGVNEKLFF	TGTGCCAGCTCACCCGGGGTCAATGAAAAACTGTTTTTT